The 23 T cell receptor beta chains below were found in one sample sequenced in a study of neurological immune-mediated disorders. TCRdb ran MiXCR on the 5' RACE reads and lists one entry per CDR3 protein. Among under 85,000 distinct CDR3 sequences listed, around 10% were seen once. The sequencing sample was made of PBMCs. The receptors shown here come from a man aged 40-49 years in good health.

This clonotype was found many times. The gene calls are TRBV28 and TRBJ2-7; 9 bases map to TRBD1. The germline V gene encodes CDR1 MDHEN and CDR2 SYDVKM. V gave up 9 bases and J gave up 7 bases; unmatched junction bases: 7. This CDR3 is built from 12 residues. The CDR3 protein is CARSGTGKEQYF. CDR3 sequence (DNA): TGTGCCAGATCCGGGACAGGGAAAGAGCAGTACTTC.

The CDR3 bases are TGTGCCAGCAGCGGGGGAGCATCTTCCTTCTATGGCTACACCTTC. This translates into CASSGGASSFYGYTF. J is TRBJ1-2 and V is TRBV7-9, with D perhaps TRBD1 (5 bases). Germline lookup yields CDR1 SEHNR and CDR2 FQNEAQ (reference sequence). This CDR3 has 15 residues. V lost 5 bases to trimming and J lost 4 bases, with 17 bases between them.

The table lists this clonotype with many counts. The chain employs TRBV6-1 and TRBJ2-1; D uncertain. The germline V and J ends were trimmed by 2 bases and 5 bases, with 16 bases remaining between them. The CDR3 has 16 amino acids. The V gene's germline CDR1 is MNHNS and CDR2 SASEGT. The CDR3 is CASSESWGARHNEQFF. The DNA for the CDR3 is TGTGCCAGCAGTGAATCCTGGGGTGCGAGGCACAATGAGCAGTTCTTC.

This clonotype was observed many times. The chain employs TRBV15 and TRBJ2-7; 8 nucleotides agree with TRBD2. Germline CDR1 LNHNV, CDR2 YYDKDF (reference sequence). Trimming cost V 9 bases and J 6 bases; bases outside gene matches: 10. The CDR3 is 13 residues long. CDR3 DNA sequence: TGTGCCACAAGGGGGAGCGGGGGCCTCGAGCAGTACTTC. Residues: CATRGSGGLEQYF.

This clonotype was seen many times. The chain carries TRBV29-1 and TRBJ2-7; TRBD2 might be the D (5 bases). Germline values: CDR1 SQVTM, CDR2 ANQGSEA. This CDR3 is 12 amino acids long. V was clipped by 5 bases and J by 4 bases, with 12 bases between them. The DNA of the CDR3 is TGCAGCGTTAGAAGGACGGGGTACGAGCAGTACTTC. It codes for CSVRRTGYEQYF.

This clonotype came up many times. The chain combines TRBV12-3 or TRBV12-4 with TRBJ2-1; no clear D. V lost 4 bases to trimming and J lost 6 bases, with 10 bases between them. The CDR3 consists of 13 residues. The CDR3 protein is CASSWLGFNEQFF. DNA for the CDR3: TGTGCCAGCAGTTGGCTAGGCTTCAATGAGCAGTTCTTC.

This clonotype was recorded many times. In DNA form, the CDR3 reads TGCGCCAGCAGCCCCTCGGGACTAGCGGTCACCGGGGAGCTGTTTTTT. It is translated as CASSPSGLAVTGELFF. The genes are TRBV5-1 and TRBJ2-2, with 11 bases fitting TRBD2. Per germline, CDR1 SGHRS and CDR2 YFSETQ. The CDR3 runs to 16 residues. Losses at the gene ends were 4 bases for V and 4 bases for J; bases not matched to a gene: 6.

This clonotype was seen ten or more times. Its ends do not fully match the called genes, so a read error is possible. This chain links TRBV20-1 with TRBJ2-1; D is uncertain. Per germline, CDR1 DFQATT and CDR2 SNEGSKA (reference sequence). The CDR3 is 15 amino acids. This CDR3 is CSARDIRDYYSEQFF. In nucleotides, the CDR3 is TGCAGTGCTAGAGATATTAGAGATTATTACAGTGAGCAGTTCTTC.

This clonotype showed up many times. This sequence joins TRBV20-1 and TRBJ2-7, with TRBD1 identical over 7 bases. The CDR3 is made up of 14 amino acids. From germline, CDR1 is DFQATT and CDR2 SNEGSKA (reference sequence). J gave up 3 bases and V 1 base, and 6 bases lay outside the gene matches. As DNA, the CDR3 is TGCAGTGCTAGAGGAGACAGGGCCAGCTACGAGCAGTACTTC. Translating it yields CSARGDRASYEQYF.

The sample holds many counts of this clonotype. CDR3 protein: CASSELASGSFETQYF. The CDR3 DNA reads as TGTGCCAGCAGTGAACTGGCTAGCGGGAGTTTTGAGACCCAGTACTTC. The J gene is TRBJ2-5, the V gene TRBV2; 10 bases line up with TRBD2. This CDR3 is built from 16 residues. Losses at the gene ends were 2 bases for V and 5 bases for J; bases not matched to a gene: 8. Germline-derived CDR1 and CDR2 are SNHLY and FYNNEI.

The genes are TRBV12-3 or TRBV12-4 and TRBJ2-3; no reliable D call. The CDR3 covers 16 residues. V was shortened by 8 bases and J by 0 bases, with 18 bases between the two germline ends. As DNA, the CDR3 is TGTGCCAGCCCCCGAGACGGACGCTCTAGCACAGATACGCAGTATTTT. Its protein is CASPRDGRSSTDTQYF.

About this clonotype itself: A clone one base away is much larger, so this may be a read error. The chain combines TRBV5-5 with TRBJ2-1; the D gene is possibly TRBD1 (5 bases). The V gene's germline CDR1 is SGHKS and CDR2 YYEKEE (reference sequence). The CDR3 consists of 18 residues. Written as DNA, the CDR3 is TGTGCCAACAGCCAAGGGGAACGGATCCAGCTCTCCTACAATGAGCAGTTCTTC. Encoded protein: CANSQGERIQLSYNEQFF.

The sample holds many counts of this clonotype. The chain is built from TRBV5-1 and TRBJ2-7, with D perhaps TRBD1 (5 bases). From germline, CDR1 is SGHRS and CDR2 YFSETQ. The CDR3 length is 14 residues. V lost 2 bases to trimming and J lost 5 bases, with 14 bases between them. CDR3 amino acids: CASSLDSFSHEQYF. The CDR3 coding sequence is TGCGCCAGCAGCTTAGACAGTTTTTCCCACGAGCAGTACTTC.

This clonotype was seen at least ten times. J is TRBJ1-4 and V is TRBV6-5; D unclear. Trimming pared 6 bases from V and 0 bases from J, leaving 11 bases between. The CDR3 runs 15 residues. Germline V gene data show CDR1 as MNHEY and CDR2 as SVGAGI. CDR3 region: CASRPDITTNEKLFF. The CDR3 DNA reads TGTGCCAGCAGACCCGACATCACAACTAATGAAAAACTGTTTTTT.

At least ten counts were recorded for this clonotype. The CDR3 sequence: CSARDSGGAADTQYF. For the CDR3, the DNA is TGCAGTGCTAGGGATAGCGGGGGGGCAGCAGATACGCAGTATTTT. This chain joins TRBV20-1 and TRBJ2-3; TRBD2 matches at 11 bases. Germline CDR1 reads DFQATT; CDR2 reads SNEGSKA (reference sequence). The CDR3 is made up of 15 amino acids. Trimming at V came to 3 bases and at J to 4 bases, leaving 6 bases not matched to a gene.

This clonotype was picked up many times. The gene calls are TRBV7-9 and TRBJ1-3, with D possibly matching TRBD1 (5 bases). Trimming stripped 7 bases from V and 0 bases from J, with 22 bases between. In germline, CDR1 is SEHNR, CDR2 FQNEAQ (reference sequence). The CDR3 has 18 residues. The CDR3 nucleotides are TGTGCCAGCACCCGGGGGACGCCAGGGCTACACTCTGGAAACACCATATATTTT. Its protein product is CASTRGTPGLHSGNTIYF.

This clonotype was observed at least ten times. The rearrangement links TRBV29-1 to TRBJ2-7, with a tentative D call TRBD1 (5 bases). CDR3 length: 13 amino acids. Trimming stripped 6 bases from V and 6 bases from J, with 18 bases between. Germline V gene lookup returns CDR1 SQVTM and CDR2 ANQGSEA. The CDR3 here is CSVTENYQGEQYF. The CDR3 DNA follows: TGCAGCGTAACCGAAAATTACCAGGGCGAGCAGTACTTC.

This clonotype appeared many times. The V and J genes are TRBV10-3 and TRBJ2-3, with D maybe TRBD2 (6 bases). There are 17 residues in the CDR3. V lost 8 bases and J lost 2, with 23 bases in between. In germline, CDR1 is ENHRY, CDR2 SYGVKD. The CDR3 DNA sequence: TGTGCCATCGGGTGGGACTCCCACAAAGCTGACACAGATACGCAGTATTTT. This encodes CAIGWDSHKADTDTQYF.

This clonotype showed up many times. The rearrangement links TRBV7-9 to TRBJ2-7; a weak D match, TRBD2 (6 bases). CDR1 and CDR2 (germline): SEHNR, FQNEAQ (reference sequence). The CDR3 has 14 amino acids. Trimming left V 5 bases short and J 2 bases short, with 13 bases between. CDR3 bases: TGTGCCAGCAGCCGTTTGGGCGGGACCTACGAGCAGTACTTC. Protein product: CASSRLGGTYEQYF.

This clonotype was recorded at least ten times. The chain employs TRBV5-1 and TRBJ2-7, with a tentative D call TRBD2 (6 bases). The V gene lost 3 bases and the J gene lost 1 base, with 17 bases spanning the gap. This CDR3 has 16 amino acids. CDR1 SGHRS and CDR2 YFSETQ come from the germline V gene. The CDR3, as DNA: TGCGCCAGCAGCTCCTTCGGAGGGCCTAAGTCCTACGAGCAGTACTTC. Amino acid sequence: CASSSFGGPKSYEQYF.

The sample holds many counts of this clonotype. Its ends do not fully match the called genes, so a read error is possible. This chain links TRBV12-3 or TRBV12-4 with TRBJ2-3, with 8 positions matching TRBD2. The CDR3 loop spans 15 amino acids. In nucleotides, the CDR3 is TGTGCCAGCAGTATAGCGGGGCCCGGCACAGATACGCAGTATTTT. It is translated as CASSIAGPGTDTQYF.

This clonotype was counted at least ten times. The chain uses TRBV7-9 and TRBJ1-1; TRBD1 matches at 7 bases. V lost 3 bases to trimming and J lost 8 bases; unmatched junction nucleotides: 12. CDR1 and CDR2 from the germline V gene are SEHNR and FQNEAQ (reference sequence). The CDR3 contains 15 residues. In DNA, the CDR3 is TGTGCCAGCAGCTTGCCACCGGGACAGACCGCAGAAGCTTTCTTT. This codes for CASSLPPGQTAEAFF.

This clonotype has ten or more counts. The V and J genes are TRBV3-1 and TRBJ1-2, with D unclear. The CDR3 has 14 amino acids. Germline loops: CDR1 LGHDT, CDR2 YNNKEL (reference sequence). With 0 bases removed from V and 6 bases from J, the gap between germline ends came to 11 bases. The DNA for the CDR3 is TGTGCCAGCAGCCAAGAGGTAGGGCTTGATGGCTACACCTTC. Translating gives CASSQEVGLDGYTF.